The 21 T cell receptor beta chains below all came from one sample that was sequenced in a study of identical twins. TCRdb re-called the 5' RACE reads with MiXCR, one entry per CDR3 protein. The table has about 570,000 distinct CDR3 sequences, just under 10% seen once. A further study also used this sample, focusing on yellow fever vaccine responses in identical twins.

Sequencing used PBMCs. Receptors were obtained from a woman between 18 and 29 years old in good health.

This clonotype was observed at least ten times. The chain carries TRBV29-1 and TRBJ2-1; D unclear. The CDR3 has 15 residues. The V end lost 5 bases, the J end lost 0 bases, and 14 bases lay between the germline ends. The germline V gene has CDR1 SQVTM and CDR2 ANQGSEA. CDR3: CSVTGGGSSYNEQFF. The CDR3 DNA sequence: TGCAGCGTTACTGGCGGTGGCAGCTCCTACAATGAGCAGTTCTTC.

This clonotype was observed a few times. The rearrangement links TRBV12-3 or TRBV12-4 to TRBJ2-3; a weak D match, TRBD2 (6 bases). V was shortened by 5 bases and J by 0 bases, with 18 bases between the two germline ends. The CDR3 is made up of 17 amino acids. This CDR3 reads CASSPYNSGGSTDTQYF. CDR3 nucleotides: TGTGCCAGCAGTCCATACAACTCCGGGGGTAGCACAGATACGCAGTATTTT.

The chain recombines TRBV7-6 with TRBJ2-1; D perhaps matches TRBD2 (6 bases). V lost 1 base and J 0 bases, leaving 16 bases between the germline ends. The CDR3 runs to 18 residues. CDR1 SGHVS and CDR2 FNYEAQ come from the germline V gene. CDR3 sequence (DNA): TGTGCCAGCAGCTTAGGCCCGCCTTTCGGGAGCTCCTACAATGAGCAGTTCTTC. Translating it yields CASSLGPPFGSSYNEQFF.

A few counts support this clonotype. The chain is built from TRBV4-1 and TRBJ2-3, with 8 bases lining up with TRBD1. The trim removed 1 base at V and 4 bases at J, leaving 7 bases unmatched. CDR3 length equals 16 residues. Germline lookup yields CDR1 MGHRA and CDR2 YSYEKL. The CDR3 nucleotides read TGCGCCAGCAGCCAAGTCGGGAACAGGGGGTCAGATACGCAGTATTTT. Translation: CASSQVGNRGSDTQYF.

J is TRBJ2-5 and V is TRBV3-1, with D hard to call. Germline V gene data show CDR1 as LGHDT and CDR2 as YNNKEL (reference sequence). The CDR3 has 15 amino acids. V gave up 4 bases and J gave up 4 bases, with 16 bases separating them. In DNA, the CDR3 is TGTGCCAGCAGCCCGACCAGCTACCCCTCAGAGACCCAGTACTTC. Translating gives CASSPTSYPSETQYF.

This clonotype occurred a few times. The V call is TRBV10-3, the J call TRBJ1-1; D remains ambiguous. The CDR3 is 13 amino acids. V was pared by 4 bases and J by 1 base, with 7 bases between. Germline V gives CDR1 ENHRY, CDR2 SYGVKD. CDR3 bases: TGTGCCATCAGTGGATCAGGGAACACTGAAGCTTTCTTT. It yields the protein CAISGSGNTEAFF.

The chain employs TRBV4-3 and TRBJ2-3; 7 nucleotides align to TRBD1. Unmatched junction bases numbered 3, after V lost 5 bases and J lost 1 base. CDR3 size: 14 residues. The V gene's germline CDR1 is LGHNA and CDR2 YSLEER. The chain's CDR3 is CASSDRVGTDTQYF. CDR3 DNA: TGCGCCAGCAGCGACAGGGTTGGCACAGATACGCAGTATTTT.

This clonotype was recorded at least ten times. The chain joins TRBV6-5 to TRBJ1-3; D is perhaps TRBD1 (5 bases). CDR1 and CDR2 (germline): MNHEY, SVGAGI. V gave up 5 bases and J gave up 0 bases, with 14 bases separating them. This CDR3 has 16 residues. The CDR3 sequence is CASSRSGRNSGNTIYF. The DNA for the CDR3 is TGTGCCAGCAGTCGCTCGGGGCGGAACTCTGGAAACACCATATATTTT.

Many counts were recorded for this clonotype. The chain couples TRBV24-1 to TRBJ2-7; the match to TRBD1 covers 7 bases. This CDR3 contains 18 residues. Looked up from germline, CDR1 is KGHDR and CDR2 is SFDVKD. V trimming: 1 base; J trimming: 2 bases; junction bases outside the gene matches: 13. CDR3 loop: CATSDFRGQPLKTYEQYF. In DNA, the CDR3 is TGTGCCACCAGTGATTTTAGGGGACAGCCCCTTAAAACCTACGAGCAGTACTTC.

V usage is TRBV28 and J usage is TRBJ2-7; 10 bases agree with TRBD2. Germline V gives CDR1 MDHEN, CDR2 SYDVKM. CDR3 length: 16 residues. V lost 5 bases to trimming and J lost 5 bases; unmatched junction nucleotides: 12. The CDR3 reads CASSKTSGGAFHEQYF. For the CDR3, the DNA is TGTGCCAGCAGTAAAACCAGCGGGGGGGCTTTCCACGAGCAGTACTTC.

The rearrangement joins TRBV20-1 to TRBJ2-3; 11 positions match TRBD2. The CDR3 is 15 residues long. Germline CDR1 and CDR2: DFQATT and SNEGSKA (reference sequence). Unmatched junction bases numbered 4, after V lost 3 bases and J lost 2 bases. CDR3 sequence reads: CSASRLAGPTDTQYF. CDR3 in DNA: TGCAGTGCTAGCAGACTAGCGGGGCCCACAGATACGCAGTATTTT.

Ten or more counts support this clonotype. V usage is TRBV5-1 and J usage is TRBJ2-7; possibly TRBD1 or TRBD2 for D (5 bases each). The CDR3 length is 15 residues. With 1 base removed from V and 3 bases from J, the gap between germline ends came to 14 bases. Per germline, CDR1 SGHRS and CDR2 YFSETQ. CDR3: CASSLRLGVNYEQYF. As DNA, the CDR3 is TGCGCCAGCAGCTTGCGCCTGGGGGTTAACTACGAGCAGTACTTC.

The chain carries TRBV2 and TRBJ2-5; either TRBD1 or TRBD2 may fit D (5 bases each). This CDR3 is built from 18 residues. The V gene's germline CDR1 is SNHLY and CDR2 FYNNEI. Trimming took 3 bases from V and 5 from J, leaving 25 bases between them. The CDR3 reads CASSETGTNIVVWETQYF. The CDR3 DNA sequence: TGTGCCAGCAGTGAGACCGGGACGAACATAGTGGTGTGGGAGACCCAGTACTTC.

A few counts support this clonotype. The CDR3 spells CASSLLRTGNSNTGELFF. The DNA of the CDR3 is TGCGCCAGCAGCTTGCTTCGGACAGGGAACTCGAACACCGGGGAGCTGTTTTTT. The J gene is TRBJ2-2, the V gene TRBV5-1; 8 positions match TRBD1. V shed 1 base, J shed 0 bases, and the junction held 8 bases outside the gene matches. Looked up from germline, CDR1 is SGHRS and CDR2 is YFSETQ. The CDR3 extends over 18 amino acids.

The rearrangement uses TRBV2 and TRBJ2-2; no clear D gene. CDR1 and CDR2 from the germline V gene are SNHLY and FYNNEI. V was pared by 8 bases and J by 6 bases, with 10 bases between. The CDR3 runs to 12 residues. CDR3: CASQFSPGELFF. The CDR3 bases are TGTGCCAGCCAGTTTAGTCCCGGGGAGCTGTTTTTT.

For this clonotype: The junction and the germline gene differ at one end; a read error may be behind it. The V and J genes are TRBV12-3 or TRBV12-4 and TRBJ2-3; D is ambiguous. CDR3 length: 13 amino acids. In DNA, the CDR3 is TGTGTCAGCAGTTTAGACGCTCCAGATACGCAGTATTTT. Translated: CVSSLDAPDTQYF.

The chain is built from TRBV27 and TRBJ2-3, with 7 bases aligning to TRBD2. The CDR3 has 15 residues. J was trimmed by 2 bases and V by 8 bases; bases with no gene match: 10. From germline, CDR1 is MNHEY and CDR2 SMNVEV (reference sequence). Here the CDR3 DNA reads TGTGCCAGCTCCCCTTTTCTAGCGGACACAGATACGCAGTATTTT. This codes for CASSPFLADTDTQYF.

This sequence joins TRBV4-3 and TRBJ2-7; D could derive from TRBD1 or TRBD2 (7 bases each). V was trimmed by 1 base and J by 2 bases, leaving 15 bases between them. The CDR3 extends over 16 amino acids. Germline V lookup: CDR1 LGHNA, CDR2 YSLEER. As DNA, the CDR3 is TGCGCCAGCAGCCAAGGCCCAGGGGGGGAAGCCTACGAGCAGTACTTC. Protein: CASSQGPGGEAYEQYF.

This rearrangement joins TRBV7-9 to TRBJ2-7; a possible D gene is TRBD2 (6 bases). CDR1 is SEHNR, CDR2 FQNEAQ, per germline (reference sequence). The CDR3 length is 14 residues. Trimming took 3 bases from V and 7 from J, leaving 16 bases between them. CDR3 residues: CASSFSAGPWEQYF. CDR3 nucleotide sequence: TGTGCCAGCAGCTTTTCAGCGGGCCCTTGGGAGCAGTACTTC.

This chain links TRBV7-2 with TRBJ2-7; D not certain. This CDR3 comprises 13 residues. Trimming took 5 bases from V and 2 from J, leaving 10 bases between them. Germline V gene sequence: CDR1 SGHTA, CDR2 FQGNSA. CDR3 sequence (DNA): TGTGCCAGCAGCCCCCGGGTGGCCTACGAGCAGTACTTC. This translates into CASSPRVAYEQYF.

This clonotype was detected only a few times. The CDR3 DNA reads as TGCAGTGCTTTTAGGTCTGGGGCCAACGTCCTGACTTTC. It specifies CSAFRSGANVLTF. The chain is built from TRBV20-1 and TRBJ2-6; no clear D. Germline V gene data show CDR1 as DFQATT and CDR2 as SNEGSKA (reference sequence). Trimming took 5 bases from V and 1 from J, leaving 6 bases between them. The CDR3 spans 13 residues.